This T cell receptor beta chain was found in a study of T-cell memory formation after mild COVID-19. The wider study: TCR clusters were mostly donor specific. General study results and limits: Those CD4+ clones that contracted were mainly in CM and EM (CD8+ ones in EMRA). Clones contracting over day 15 to 85 were CD4/CD8 balanced, with later expanders leaning CD4+.

The CDR3 contains 16 residues. CDR1 and CDR2 (germline): SGHRS, YFSETQ. After removal of 1 base from V and 6 bases from J, the junction contained 9 bases not matched to a gene. Ten or more counts support this clonotype. Its antigen remains unidentified. TCRalpha and TCRbeta libraries used 5'RACE with constant-segment primers and UMIs. TCRdb re-analysed the 5' RACE reads in MiXCR, keeping a single row per CDR3 protein. The sample yields 200,000 or so distinct CDR3 sequences, more than 8% seen once. The V call is TRBV5-1, the J call TRBJ2-3; 9 bases fit TRBD2. This sequence originates from a man aged 18 to 30 who had mild COVID-19 (a few samples of this study predate the infection). Cell type and time point are not known. The sequenced sample consisted of PBMCs or a T cell subset sorted from them (not recorded which). The CDR3 loop is CASSLKAGGQVDTQYF. CDR3 DNA sequence: TGCGCCAGCAGCTTGAAAGCGGGGGGCCAGGTGGATACGCAGTATTTT.